The rows below give T cell receptor beta chains drawn from one sample of a study of identical twins. TCRdb passed the 5' RACE reads through MiXCR, listing each CDR3 protein once. The repertoire holds 500,000 or so distinct CDR3 sequences, with roughly 21% as singletons. The data were also submitted as part of a second study, on T cells expressing NK-cell markers.

Sequencing was performed on CD4+ T cells sorted from blood. Every receptor here comes from a woman aged 18-29 years in good health. Both conserved end residues are part of each CDR3. The order of the fields is V gene, J gene, CDR3 protein.

TRBV12-3/TRBV12-4	TRBJ2-7	CASTEDPSSYEQYF
TRBV25-1	TRBJ1-1	CASSGPRNRLKAFF
TRBV20-1	TRBJ1-2	CSARSMNYGYTF
TRBV5-1	TRBJ2-6	CASSSNQVSGANVLTF
TRBV15	TRBJ1-1	CATSPQGFTEAFF
TRBV7-9	TRBJ1-1	CASSLRTAGTEAFF
TRBV12-3/TRBV12-4	TRBJ2-2	CASKEGGGVTGELFF
TRBV10-3	TRBJ1-2	CAISAGIHGYTF
TRBV10-3	TRBJ2-7	CAISETQGYEQYF
TRBV5-1	TRBJ2-3	CASSLDADTQYF
TRBV24-1	TRBJ2-3	CATSEAGREGAQYF
TRBV5-1	TRBJ2-4	CASSRGGTGTEEGYF
TRBV20-1	TRBJ1-2	CSAEGANYGYTF
TRBV15	TRBJ1-2	CATSPGTGGRIGYGYTF
TRBV6-5	TRBJ1-2	CASSFSGTPLYGYTF